The sequence of this T cell receptor (beta chain) was determined in a study of T-cell memory formation after mild COVID-19. Background on the study: TCR clusters were mostly donor specific. Study outcomes and limitations: Clones contracting over day 15 to 85 were CD4/CD8 balanced, with later expanders leaning CD4+. CD4+ contracting clones were found mainly in CM and EM, and CD8+ ones in EMRA.

Libraries for TCRalpha and TCRbeta carried sample barcodes and unique molecular identifiers via 5'RACE. In TCRdb, the 5' RACE reads were re-called with MiXCR into one record per CDR3 protein. In the table there are about 410,000 distinct CDR3 sequences, approximately 18% of which are singletons. CDR1 is SGHAT, CDR2 FQDESV, per germline (reference sequence). Trimming removed 2 bases from V and 5 bases from J, with 13 bases in between. This CDR3 comprises 14 residues. In the case of this clonotype: Its antigen is unknown.

The receptor was isolated from a man aged 18 to 35 who had mild COVID-19 (a few samples of this study predate the infection). Cell type and time point are not known. The gene calls are TRBV11-1 and TRBJ2-7; possibly TRBD1 or TRBD2 for D (6 bases each). Sequenced input: PBMCs or a T cell subset sorted from them (not recorded which). CDR3 in DNA: TGTGCCAGCAGCTTACGGAGGGGGGTCCACGAGCAGTACTTC. Protein sequence: CASSLRRGVHEQYF. The variable domain in full, with the rest retrieved from reference TRBV11-1 and TRBJ2-7, is EAEVAQSPRYKITEKSQAVAFWCDPISGHATLYWYRQILGQGPELLVQFQDESVVDDSQLPKDRFSAERLKGVDSTLKIQPAELGDSAMYLCASSLRRGVHEQYFGPGTRLTVT.